This TCR beta chain came from a study of Graves' ophthalmopathy and Graves' hyperthyroidism. Overall study findings and caveats: Blood shared most expanded thyroid clonotypes above 0.001 frequency.

RNA transcripts yielded amplified TCR beta CDR3 regions. The first-round RT-PCR employed HTBI primers together with the Qiagen OneStep RT-PCR kit. A multiplex PCR was then performed as the second round. TCRdb reprocessed the multiplex PCR reads with MiXCR, giving one entry per CDR3 protein. The sample lists roughly 160,000 distinct CDR3 sequences; roughly two fifths were seen once. V lost 5 bases and J lost 5, with 16 bases in between. Looked up from germline, CDR1 is MNHEY and CDR2 is SVGEGT. The CDR3 has 14 amino acids. Moderate-to-severe activity, CAS ≥3, NOSPECS ≥4 and duration under 3 months were recorded for donors with ophthalmopathy. What supplied the PBMCs was 7.5 to 10 ml of fresh peripheral blood. A remark on this clonotype: The antigen is not known.

The receptor was isolated from a man aged 30 to 39 with Graves' ophthalmopathy. Sequencing input: peripheral blood. V gene TRBV6-2 or TRBV6-3 combines with J gene TRBJ2-7; a possible D gene is TRBD2 (6 bases). The CDR3 region has the DNA TGTGCCAGCAGTGACGGGACTGGGGCTAACGAGCAGTACTTC. This encodes CASSDGTGANEQYF.